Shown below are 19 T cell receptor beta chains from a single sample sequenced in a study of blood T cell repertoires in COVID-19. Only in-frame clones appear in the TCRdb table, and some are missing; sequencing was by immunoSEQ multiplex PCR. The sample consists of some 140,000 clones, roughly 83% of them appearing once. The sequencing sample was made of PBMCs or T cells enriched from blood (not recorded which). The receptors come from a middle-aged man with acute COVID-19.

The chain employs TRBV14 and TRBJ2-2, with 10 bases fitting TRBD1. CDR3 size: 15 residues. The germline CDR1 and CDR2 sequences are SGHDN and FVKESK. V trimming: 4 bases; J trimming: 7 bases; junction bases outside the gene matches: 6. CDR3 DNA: TGTGCCAGCAGCCTGACAGGGGGCGCATTCGGGGAGCTGTTTTTT. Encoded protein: CASSLTGGAFGELFF.

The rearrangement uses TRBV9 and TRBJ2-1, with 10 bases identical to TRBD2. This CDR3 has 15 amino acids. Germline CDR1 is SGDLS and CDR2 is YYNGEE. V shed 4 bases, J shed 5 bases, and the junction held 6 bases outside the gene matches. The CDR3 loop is CASSKLAGLNNEQFF. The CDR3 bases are TGTGCCAGCAGCAAACTAGCGGGATTGAACAATGAGCAGTTCTTC.

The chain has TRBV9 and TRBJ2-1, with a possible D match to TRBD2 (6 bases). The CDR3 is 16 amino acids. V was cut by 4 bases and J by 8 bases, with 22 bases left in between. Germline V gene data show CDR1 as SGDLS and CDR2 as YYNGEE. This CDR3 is CASSPRSSGGRDEQFF. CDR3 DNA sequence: TGTGCCAGCAGCCCGAGGAGTAGCGGAGGCCGGGATGAGCAGTTCTTC. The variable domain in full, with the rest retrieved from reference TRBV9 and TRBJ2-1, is DSGVTQTPKHLITATGQRVTLRCSPRSGDLSVYWYQQSLDQGLQFLIQYYNGEERAKGNILERFSAQQFPDLHSELNLSSLELGDSALYFCASSPRSSGGRDEQFFGPGTRLTVL.

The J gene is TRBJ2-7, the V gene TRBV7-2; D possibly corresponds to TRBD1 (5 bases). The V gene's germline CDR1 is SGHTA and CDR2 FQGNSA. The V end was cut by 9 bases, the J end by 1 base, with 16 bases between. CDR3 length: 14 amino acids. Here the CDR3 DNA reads TGTGCCAGTATGGGGCGTTCTGGTTCCTACGAGCAGTACTTC. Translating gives CASMGRSGSYEQYF.

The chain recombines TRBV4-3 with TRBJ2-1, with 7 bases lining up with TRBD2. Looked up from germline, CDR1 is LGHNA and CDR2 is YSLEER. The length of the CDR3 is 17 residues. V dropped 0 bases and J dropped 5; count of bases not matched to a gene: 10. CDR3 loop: CASSQEEIRGTNNEQFF. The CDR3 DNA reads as TGCGCCAGCAGCCAAGAAGAGATTCGGGGGACTAACAATGAGCAGTTCTTC.

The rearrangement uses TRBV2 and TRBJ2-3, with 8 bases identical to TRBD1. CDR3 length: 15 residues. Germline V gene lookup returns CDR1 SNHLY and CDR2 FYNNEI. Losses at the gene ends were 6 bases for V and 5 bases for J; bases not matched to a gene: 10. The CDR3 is CASSRGQGREDTQYF. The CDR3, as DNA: TGTGCCAGCAGCCGTGGACAGGGAAGGGAAGATACGCAGTATTTT.

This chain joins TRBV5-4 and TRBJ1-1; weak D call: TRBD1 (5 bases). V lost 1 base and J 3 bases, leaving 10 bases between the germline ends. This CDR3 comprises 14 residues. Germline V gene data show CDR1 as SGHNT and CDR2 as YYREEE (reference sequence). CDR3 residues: CASSLNGGDTEAFF. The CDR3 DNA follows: TGTGCCAGCAGCTTGAACGGGGGTGACACTGAAGCTTTCTTT.

The CDR3 region is CASSQGGGVGETQYF. The CDR3 region has the DNA TGCGCCAGCAGCCAAGGAGGAGGGGTAGGGGAGACCCAGTACTTC. J is TRBJ2-5 and V is TRBV4-3; a weak D match, TRBD2 (6 bases). The CDR3 is made up of 15 amino acids. Per germline, CDR1 LGHNA and CDR2 YSLEER. Trimming left V 1 base short and J 5 bases short, with 14 bases between.

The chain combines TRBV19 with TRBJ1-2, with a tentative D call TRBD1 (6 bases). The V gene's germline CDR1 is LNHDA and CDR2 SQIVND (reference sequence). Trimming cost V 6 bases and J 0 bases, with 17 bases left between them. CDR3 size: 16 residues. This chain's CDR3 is CASSARTASSNYGYTF. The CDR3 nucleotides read TGTGCCAGTAGCGCTCGGACAGCCTCCTCTAACTATGGCTACACCTTC.

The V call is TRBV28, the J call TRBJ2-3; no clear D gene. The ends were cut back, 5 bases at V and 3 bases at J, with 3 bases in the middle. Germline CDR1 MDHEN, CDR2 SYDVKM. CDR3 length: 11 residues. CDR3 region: CASSLTDTQYF. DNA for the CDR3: TGTGCCAGCAGTCTTACAGATACGCAGTATTTT.

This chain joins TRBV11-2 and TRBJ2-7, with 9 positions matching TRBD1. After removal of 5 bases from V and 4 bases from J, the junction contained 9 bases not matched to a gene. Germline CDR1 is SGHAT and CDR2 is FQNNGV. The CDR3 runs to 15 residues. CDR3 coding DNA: TGTGCCAGCAGCCAACTACAGGGGGCCTCTTACGAGCAGTACTTC. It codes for CASSQLQGASYEQYF.

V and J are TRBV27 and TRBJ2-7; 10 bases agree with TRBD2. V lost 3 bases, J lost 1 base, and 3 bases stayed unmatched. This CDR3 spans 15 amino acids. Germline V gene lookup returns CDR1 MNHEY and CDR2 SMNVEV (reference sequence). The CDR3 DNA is TGTGCCAGCAGTTTCACTAGCGGGACTTCCTACGAGCAGTACTTC. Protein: CASSFTSGTSYEQYF.

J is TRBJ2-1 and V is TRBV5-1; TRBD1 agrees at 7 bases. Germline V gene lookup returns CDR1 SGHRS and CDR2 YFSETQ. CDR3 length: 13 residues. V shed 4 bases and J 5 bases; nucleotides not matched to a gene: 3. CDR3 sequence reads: CASSPGQNNEQFF. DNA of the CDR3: TGCGCCAGCAGCCCGGGACAGAACAATGAGCAGTTCTTC.

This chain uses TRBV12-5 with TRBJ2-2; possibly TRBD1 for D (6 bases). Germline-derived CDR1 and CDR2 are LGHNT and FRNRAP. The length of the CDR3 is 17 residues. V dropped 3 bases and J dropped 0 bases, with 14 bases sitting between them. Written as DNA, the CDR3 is TGTGCTAGTGGTTTAAGGTTTGGGGGCGCGAACACCGGGGAGCTGTTTTTT. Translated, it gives CASGLRFGGANTGELFF.

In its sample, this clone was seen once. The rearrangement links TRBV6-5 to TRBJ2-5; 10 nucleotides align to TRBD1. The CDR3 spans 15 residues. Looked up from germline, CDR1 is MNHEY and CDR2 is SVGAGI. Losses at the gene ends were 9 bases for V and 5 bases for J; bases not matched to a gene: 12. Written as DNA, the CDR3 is TGTGCCAGTAGGATAACGGGACAGGGGCGGGAGACCCAGTACTTC. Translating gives CASRITGQGRETQYF.

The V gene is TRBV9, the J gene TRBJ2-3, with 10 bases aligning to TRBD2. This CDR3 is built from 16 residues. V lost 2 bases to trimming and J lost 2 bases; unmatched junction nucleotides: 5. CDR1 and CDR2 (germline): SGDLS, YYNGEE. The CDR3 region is CASSVGTSATTDTQYF. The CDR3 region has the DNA TGTGCCAGCAGCGTGGGGACTAGCGCCACCACAGATACGCAGTATTTT.

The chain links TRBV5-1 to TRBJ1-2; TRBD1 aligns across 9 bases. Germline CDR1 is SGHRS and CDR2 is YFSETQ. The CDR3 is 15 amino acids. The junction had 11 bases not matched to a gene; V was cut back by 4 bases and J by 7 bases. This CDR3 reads CASSQFPGQGSGYTF. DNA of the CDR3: TGCGCCAGCAGCCAATTCCCGGGACAGGGATCTGGCTACACCTTC.

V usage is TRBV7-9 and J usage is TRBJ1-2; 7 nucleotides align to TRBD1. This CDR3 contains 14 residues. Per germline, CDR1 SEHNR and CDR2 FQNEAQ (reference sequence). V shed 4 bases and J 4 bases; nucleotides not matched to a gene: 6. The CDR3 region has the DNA TGTGCCAGCAGCTCGGAGGGGGCAGGCTATGGCTACACCTTC. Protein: CASSSEGAGYGYTF.

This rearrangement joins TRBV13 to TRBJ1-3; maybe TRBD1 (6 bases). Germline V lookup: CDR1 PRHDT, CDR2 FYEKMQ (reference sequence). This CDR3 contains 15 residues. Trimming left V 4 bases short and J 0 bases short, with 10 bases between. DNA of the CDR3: TGTGCCAGCAGCTCCGGACAGCCCTCTGGAAACACCATATATTTT. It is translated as CASSSGQPSGNTIYF.